This is a list of T cell receptor beta chains from one sample in a study of shared clonotypes between healthy human individuals. Clones were sequenced by immunoSEQ multiplex PCR, and TCRdb holds only the in-frame ones, with some missing. The sample carries some 690,000 clones, 90% recorded once. The specimen sequenced was memory CD8+ T cells from PBMCs. The receptors here all came from a young man in good health. Some clones in this sample may be carry-over from other donors' samples. Both conserved end residues are part of each CDR3. Each record gives: CDR3 protein, CDR3 DNA, J gene, V gene, D gene, clone size. The D gene is left open where the match is weak. Clone sizes are given selectively: once, few, many, or a class where the clone is expanded.

CDR3aa: CAIRDIPYEQYF
CDR3nt: TGTGCCATCAGGGACATTCCTTACGAGCAGTACTTC
j_gene: TRBJ2-7
v_gene: TRBV10-3
d_gene: .
abundance: .

CDR3aa: CAISSPTITSGRSGGGELFF
CDR3nt: TGTGCCATCAGTTCACCCACTATTACTAGCGGGAGGAGCGGAGGCGGGGAGCTGTTTTTT
j_gene: TRBJ2-2
v_gene: TRBV10-3
d_gene: TRBD2
abundance: .

CDR3aa: CASSPSPFPFSGANVLTF
CDR3nt: TGTGCCAGCAGCCCCAGCCCGTTCCCATTCTCTGGGGCCAACGTCCTGACTTTC
j_gene: TRBJ2-6
v_gene: TRBV9
d_gene: .
abundance: .

CDR3aa: CASSSLANIKGGEKLFF
CDR3nt: TGTGCCAGCAGCTCCCTCGCCAACATAAAAGGAGGTGAAAAACTGTTTTTT
j_gene: TRBJ1-4
v_gene: TRBV7-9
d_gene: .
abundance: once

CDR3aa: CASSPGSNSNQPQHF
CDR3nt: TGTGCCAGCAGCCCAGGGTCCAATAGCAATCAGCCCCAGCATTTT
j_gene: TRBJ1-5
v_gene: TRBV7-9
d_gene: .
abundance: once

CDR3aa: CASSLGWGGQETQYF
CDR3nt: TGTGCCAGCAGCTTAGGATGGGGGGGGCAAGAGACCCAGTACTTC
j_gene: TRBJ2-5
v_gene: TRBV11-2
d_gene: TRBD2
abundance: .

CDR3aa: CASGLTGRPDYGYTF
CDR3nt: TGTGCTAGTGGCCTGACAGGACGACCGGACTATGGCTACACCTTC
j_gene: TRBJ1-2
v_gene: TRBV12-5
d_gene: .
abundance: .

CDR3aa: CASSYGGAAKNIQYF
CDR3nt: TGTGCCAGCAGTTACGGGGGGGCTGCCAAAAACATTCAGTACTTC
j_gene: TRBJ2-4
v_gene: TRBV6-5
d_gene: .
abundance: .

CDR3aa: CASSLGSETQYF
CDR3nt: TGTGCCAGCAGCTTAGGTTCGGAGACCCAGTACTTC
j_gene: TRBJ2-5
v_gene: TRBV13
d_gene: .
abundance: .

CDR3aa: CASTSRGQISYEQYF
CDR3nt: TGTGCCAGCACATCTAGGGGACAGATCTCCTACGAGCAGTACTTC
j_gene: TRBJ2-7
v_gene: TRBV28
d_gene: TRBD1
abundance: .

CDR3aa: CSARTGDFYGYTF
CDR3nt: TGCAGCGCAAGAACAGGGGACTTCTATGGCTACACCTTC
j_gene: TRBJ1-2
v_gene: TRBV29-1
d_gene: TRBD1
abundance: .

CDR3aa: CASSLPTSGLKSSYNEQFF
CDR3nt: TGTGCCAGCAGTTTACCTACCTCGGGACTGAAAAGCTCCTACAATGAGCAGTTCTTC
j_gene: TRBJ2-1
v_gene: TRBV28
d_gene: .
abundance: .

CDR3aa: CASSSVDSYNEQFF
CDR3nt: TGTGCCAGCAGCTCGGTTGACTCCTACAATGAGCAGTTCTTC
j_gene: TRBJ2-1
v_gene: TRBV5-6
d_gene: .
abundance: .

CDR3aa: CASSLGDRGWQETQYF
CDR3nt: TGCGCCAGCAGCCTAGGGGACAGGGGATGGCAAGAGACCCAGTACTTC
j_gene: TRBJ2-5
v_gene: TRBV5-1
d_gene: TRBD1
abundance: .

CDR3aa: CASSDLLEQYNEQFF
CDR3nt: TGTGCCAGCAGTGACCTCCTTGAGCAATACAATGAGCAGTTCTTC
j_gene: TRBJ2-1
v_gene: TRBV2
d_gene: .
abundance: .

CDR3aa: CATSRDRGRISMNTEAFF
CDR3nt: TGTGCCACCAGCAGAGATCGAGGACGGATTTCGATGAACACTGAAGCTTTCTTT
j_gene: TRBJ1-1
v_gene: TRBV15
d_gene: .
abundance: .

CDR3aa: CASWAGGRANEQFF
CDR3nt: TGTGCCAGCTGGGCGGGAGGGCGAGCCAATGAGCAGTTCTTC
j_gene: TRBJ2-1
v_gene: TRBV28
d_gene: TRBD2
abundance: few

CDR3aa: CAWSVGPLSAQYF
CDR3nt: TGTGCCTGGAGTGTAGGCCCCCTCTCCGCGCAGTACTTC
j_gene: TRBJ2-7
v_gene: TRBV30
d_gene: .
abundance: .

CDR3aa: CASSNPAGSNQPQHF
CDR3nt: TGTGCCAGTAGTAACCCCGCGGGTAGCAATCAGCCCCAGCATTTT
j_gene: TRBJ1-5
v_gene: TRBV19
d_gene: .
abundance: .

CDR3aa: CASSFGSTYEQYF
CDR3nt: TGTGCCAGCAGTTTTGGCTCCACCTACGAGCAGTACTTC
j_gene: TRBJ2-7
v_gene: TRBV27
d_gene: .
abundance: .

CDR3aa: CASSVSGRSYEQYF
CDR3nt: TGTGCCAGCAGCGTTAGCGGGAGGTCCTACGAGCAGTACTTC
j_gene: TRBJ2-7
v_gene: TRBV7-2
d_gene: TRBD2
abundance: once

CDR3aa: CASRSRQETYEQYF
CDR3nt: TGTGCCAGCAGATCTCGGCAGGAGACCTACGAGCAGTACTTC
j_gene: TRBJ2-7
v_gene: TRBV13
d_gene: .
abundance: .

CDR3aa: CAWSARGQGPGNTIYF
CDR3nt: TGTGCCTGGAGCGCCCGGGGACAGGGGCCCGGAAACACCATATATTTT
j_gene: TRBJ1-3
v_gene: TRBV30
d_gene: TRBD1
abundance: .

CDR3aa: CAISESKRSHSGNTIYF
CDR3nt: TGTGCCATCAGTGAATCGAAGAGGAGCCACTCTGGAAACACCATATATTTT
j_gene: TRBJ1-3
v_gene: TRBV10-3
d_gene: .
abundance: .

CDR3aa: CASSKLSSGANVLTF
CDR3nt: TGCGCCAGCAGCAAATTAAGCTCTGGGGCCAACGTCCTGACTTTC
j_gene: TRBJ2-6
v_gene: TRBV4-1
d_gene: .
abundance: .

CDR3aa: CASSQVASGSYEQYF
CDR3nt: TGTGCCAGCAGCCAAGTTGCTAGCGGGAGTTACGAGCAGTACTTC
j_gene: TRBJ2-7
v_gene: TRBV7-9
d_gene: TRBD2
abundance: .

CDR3aa: CATSSRGSGANVLTF
CDR3nt: TGTGCCACCAGCAGCCGGGGCTCTGGGGCCAACGTCCTGACTTTC
j_gene: TRBJ2-6
v_gene: TRBV15
d_gene: .
abundance: once

CDR3aa: CASSLLRNRDEQYF
CDR3nt: TGTGCCAGCAGTTTACTCCGAAACAGGGACGAGCAGTACTTC
j_gene: TRBJ2-7
v_gene: TRBV28
d_gene: .
abundance: .

CDR3aa: CASSYLEGQGGSPLHF
CDR3nt: TGTGCCAGCAGTTATCTAGAGGGACAGGGGGGATCACCCCTCCACTTT
j_gene: TRBJ1-6
v_gene: TRBV28
d_gene: TRBD1
abundance: .

CDR3aa: CASSFGELGQETQYF
CDR3nt: TGTGCCAGCAGCTTCGGGGAATTGGGGCAAGAGACCCAGTACTTC
j_gene: TRBJ2-5
v_gene: TRBV5-4
d_gene: .
abundance: .

CDR3aa: CASSFGKLFF
CDR3nt: TGTGCCAGCAGTTTCGGGAAACTGTTTTTT
j_gene: TRBJ1-4
v_gene: TRBV6-1
d_gene: .
abundance: .